A single T cell receptor beta chain is shown here with its context. Antigen: not known. CDR1 is SGHRS, CDR2 YFSETQ, per germline. V lost 5 bases, J lost 1 base, and 17 bases stayed unmatched. There are 18 residues in the CDR3. The sample belongs to a study of cytomegalovirus exposure and HLA in healthy donors. Study results and caveats: Later, an analysis showed that TCR beta chains associated with HLA were more clonally expanded than others that were equally common.

Primers included in the PCR were 60 Vbeta and 13 Jbeta primers. The table came from immunoSEQ multiplex PCR; TCRdb's copy has only in-frame clones and leaves some out. The sample consists of 100,000 to 150,000 clones, under 75% of them appearing once. The chain carries TRBV5-1 and TRBJ1-1, with 7 nucleotides matching TRBD1. Sequenced: PBMCs. This clonotype originated in a woman in her thirties or forties in good health and CMV-seronegative. The CDR3 here is CASSWTGIYRVPNTEAFF. The CDR3 nucleotides are TGCGCCAGCAGTTGGACAGGAATATACAGGGTCCCGAACACTGAAGCTTTCTTT.